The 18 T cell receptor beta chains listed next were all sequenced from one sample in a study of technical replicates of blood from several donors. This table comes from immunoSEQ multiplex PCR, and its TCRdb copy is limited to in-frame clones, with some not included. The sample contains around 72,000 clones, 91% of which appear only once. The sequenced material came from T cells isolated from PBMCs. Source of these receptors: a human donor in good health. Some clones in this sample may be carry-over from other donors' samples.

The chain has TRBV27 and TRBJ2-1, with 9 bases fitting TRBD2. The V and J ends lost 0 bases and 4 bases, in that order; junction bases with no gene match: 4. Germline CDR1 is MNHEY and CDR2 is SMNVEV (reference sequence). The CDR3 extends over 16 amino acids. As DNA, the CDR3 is TGTGCCAGCAGTTTATCGAGCGGGGGGATTTACAATGAGCAGTTCTTC. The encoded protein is CASSLSSGGIYNEQFF.

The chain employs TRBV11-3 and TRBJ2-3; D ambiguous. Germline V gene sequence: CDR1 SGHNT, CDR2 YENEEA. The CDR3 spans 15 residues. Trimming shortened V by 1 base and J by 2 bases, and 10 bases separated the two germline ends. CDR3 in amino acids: CASSLVGAVTDTQYF. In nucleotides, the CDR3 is TGTGCCAGCAGCTTAGTAGGAGCAGTCACAGATACGCAGTATTTT.

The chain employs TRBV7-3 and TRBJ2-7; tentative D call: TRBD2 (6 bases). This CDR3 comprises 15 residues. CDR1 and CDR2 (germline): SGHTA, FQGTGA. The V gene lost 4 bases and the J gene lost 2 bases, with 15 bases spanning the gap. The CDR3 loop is CASSWGLGPTYEQYF. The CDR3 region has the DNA TGTGCCAGCAGCTGGGGACTGGGACCCACCTACGAGCAGTACTTC.

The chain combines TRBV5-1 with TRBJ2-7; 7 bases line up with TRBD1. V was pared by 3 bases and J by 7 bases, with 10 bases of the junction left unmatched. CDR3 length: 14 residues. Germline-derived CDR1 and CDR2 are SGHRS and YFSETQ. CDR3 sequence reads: CASSWDSSAYEQYF. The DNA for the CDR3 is TGCGCCAGCAGCTGGGACAGCTCCGCATATGAGCAGTACTTC.

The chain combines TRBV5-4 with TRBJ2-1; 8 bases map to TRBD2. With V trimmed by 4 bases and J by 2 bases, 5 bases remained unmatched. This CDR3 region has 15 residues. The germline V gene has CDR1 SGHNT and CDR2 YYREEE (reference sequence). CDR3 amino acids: CASSPTGGTYNEQFF. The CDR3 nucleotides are TGTGCCAGCAGCCCCACGGGGGGGACCTACAATGAGCAGTTCTTC.

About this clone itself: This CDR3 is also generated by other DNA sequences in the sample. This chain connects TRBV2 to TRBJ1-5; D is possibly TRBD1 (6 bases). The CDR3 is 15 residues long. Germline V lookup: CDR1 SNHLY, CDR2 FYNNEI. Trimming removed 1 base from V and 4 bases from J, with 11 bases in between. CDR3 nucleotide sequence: TGTGCCAGCAGTGAAGTGACAGGCGTGAATCAGCCCCAGCATTTT. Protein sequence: CASSEVTGVNQPQHF.

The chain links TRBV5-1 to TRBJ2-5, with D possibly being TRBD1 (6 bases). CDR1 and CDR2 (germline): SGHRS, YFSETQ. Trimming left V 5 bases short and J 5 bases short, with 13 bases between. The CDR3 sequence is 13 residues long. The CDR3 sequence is CASSYRVDETQYF. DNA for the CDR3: TGCGCCAGCAGTTACAGGGTTGACGAGACCCAGTACTTC.

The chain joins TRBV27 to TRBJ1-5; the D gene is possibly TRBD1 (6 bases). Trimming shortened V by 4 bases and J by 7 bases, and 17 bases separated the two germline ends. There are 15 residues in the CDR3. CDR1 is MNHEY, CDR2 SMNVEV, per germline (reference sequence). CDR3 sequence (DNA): TGTGCCAGCAGTTCACAGGGCGGTGTAGGACAGCCCCAGCATTTT. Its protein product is CASSSQGGVGQPQHF.

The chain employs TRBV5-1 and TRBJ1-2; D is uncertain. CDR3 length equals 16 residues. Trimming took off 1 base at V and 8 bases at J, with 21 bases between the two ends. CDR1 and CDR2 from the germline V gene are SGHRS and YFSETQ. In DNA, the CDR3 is TGCGCCAGCAGCTTGAGTGCGGGTTCGGGGTTACAGGGCTACACCTTC. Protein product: CASSLSAGSGLQGYTF.

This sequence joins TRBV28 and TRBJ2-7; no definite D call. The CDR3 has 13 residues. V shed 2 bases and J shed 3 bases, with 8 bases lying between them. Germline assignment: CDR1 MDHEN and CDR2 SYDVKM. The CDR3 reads CASSLTENYEQYF. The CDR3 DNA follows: TGTGCCAGCAGTTTAACGGAGAACTACGAGCAGTACTTC.

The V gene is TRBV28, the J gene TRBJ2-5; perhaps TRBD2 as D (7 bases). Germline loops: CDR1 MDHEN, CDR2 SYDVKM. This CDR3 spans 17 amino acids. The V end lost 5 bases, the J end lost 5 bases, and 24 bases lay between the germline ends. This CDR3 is CASSSYKHRGAWETQYF. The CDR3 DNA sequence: TGTGCCAGCAGTAGCTATAAACACCGGGGGGCATGGGAGACCCAGTACTTC.

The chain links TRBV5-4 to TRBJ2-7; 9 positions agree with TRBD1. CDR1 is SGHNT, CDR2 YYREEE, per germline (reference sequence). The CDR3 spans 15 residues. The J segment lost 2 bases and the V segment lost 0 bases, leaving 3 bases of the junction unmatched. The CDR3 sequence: CASSLDGQGTYEQYF. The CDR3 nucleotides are TGTGCCAGCAGCTTGGACGGACAGGGGACCTACGAGCAGTACTTC.

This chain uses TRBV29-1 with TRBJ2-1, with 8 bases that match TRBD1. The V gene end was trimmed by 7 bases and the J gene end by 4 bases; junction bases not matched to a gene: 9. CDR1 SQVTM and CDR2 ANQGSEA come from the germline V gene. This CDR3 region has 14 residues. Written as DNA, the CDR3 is TGCAGCGAGAGCGCAGGGGGCCTTTACAATGAGCAGTTCTTC. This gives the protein CSESAGGLYNEQFF.

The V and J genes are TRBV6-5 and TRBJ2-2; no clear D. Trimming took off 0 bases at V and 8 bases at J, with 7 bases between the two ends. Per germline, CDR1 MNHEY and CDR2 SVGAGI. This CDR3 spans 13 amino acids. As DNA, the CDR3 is TGTGCCAGCAGTTACTCGACTGCTGGGGAGCTGTTTTTT. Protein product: CASSYSTAGELFF.

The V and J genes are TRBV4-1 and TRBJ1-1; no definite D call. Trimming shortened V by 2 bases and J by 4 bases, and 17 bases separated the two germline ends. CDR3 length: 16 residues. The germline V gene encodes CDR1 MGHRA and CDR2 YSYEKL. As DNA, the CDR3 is TGCGCCAGCAGCCAACCCGTGCGGGGAGTGGGCACTGAAGCTTTCTTT. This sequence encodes CASSQPVRGVGTEAFF.

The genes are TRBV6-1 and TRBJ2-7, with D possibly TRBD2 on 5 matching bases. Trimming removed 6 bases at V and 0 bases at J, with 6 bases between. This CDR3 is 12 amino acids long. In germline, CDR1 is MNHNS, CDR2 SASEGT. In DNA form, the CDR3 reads TGTGCCAGCAGAGCGGTCTCCTACGAGCAGTACTTC. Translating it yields CASRAVSYEQYF.

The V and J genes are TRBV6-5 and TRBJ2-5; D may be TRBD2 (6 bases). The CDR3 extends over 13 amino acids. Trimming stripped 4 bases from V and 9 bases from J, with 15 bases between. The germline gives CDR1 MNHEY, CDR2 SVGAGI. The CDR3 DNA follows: TGTGCCAGCAGTTTCGTTGGAGGGGTCGCCCAGTACTTC. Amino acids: CASSFVGGVAQYF.

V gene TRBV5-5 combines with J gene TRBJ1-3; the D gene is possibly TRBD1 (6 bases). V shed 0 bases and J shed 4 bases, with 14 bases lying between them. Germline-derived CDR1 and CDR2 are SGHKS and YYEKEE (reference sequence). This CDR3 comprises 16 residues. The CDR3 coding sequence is TGTGCCAGCAGCTTGGTCACAGGGTCGGCCGGAAACACCATATATTTT. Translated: CASSLVTGSAGNTIYF.